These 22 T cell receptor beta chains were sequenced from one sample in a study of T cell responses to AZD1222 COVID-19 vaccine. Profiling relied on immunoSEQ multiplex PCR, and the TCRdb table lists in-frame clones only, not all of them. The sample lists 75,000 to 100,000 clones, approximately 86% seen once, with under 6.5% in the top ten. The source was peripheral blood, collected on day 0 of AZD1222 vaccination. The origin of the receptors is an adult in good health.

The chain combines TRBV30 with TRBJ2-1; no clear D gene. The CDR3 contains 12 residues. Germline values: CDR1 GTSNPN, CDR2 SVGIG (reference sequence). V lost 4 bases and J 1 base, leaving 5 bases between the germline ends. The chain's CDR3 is CAWTVSYNEQFF. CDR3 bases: TGTGCCTGGACAGTATCCTACAATGAGCAGTTCTTC.

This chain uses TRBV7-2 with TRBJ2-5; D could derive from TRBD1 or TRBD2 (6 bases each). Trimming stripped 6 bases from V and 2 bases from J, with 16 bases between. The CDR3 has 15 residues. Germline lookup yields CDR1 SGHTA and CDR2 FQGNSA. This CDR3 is CASRAPGAYQETQYF. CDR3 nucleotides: TGTGCCAGCAGGGCTCCGGGGGCGTATCAAGAGACCCAGTACTTC.

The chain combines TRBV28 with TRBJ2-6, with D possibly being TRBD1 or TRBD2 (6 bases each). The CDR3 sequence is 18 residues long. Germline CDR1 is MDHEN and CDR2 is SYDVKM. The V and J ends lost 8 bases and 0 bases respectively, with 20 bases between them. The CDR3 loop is CASQMSRGAISGANVLTF. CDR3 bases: TGTGCCAGCCAAATGTCAAGGGGGGCAATCTCTGGGGCCAACGTCCTGACTTTC.

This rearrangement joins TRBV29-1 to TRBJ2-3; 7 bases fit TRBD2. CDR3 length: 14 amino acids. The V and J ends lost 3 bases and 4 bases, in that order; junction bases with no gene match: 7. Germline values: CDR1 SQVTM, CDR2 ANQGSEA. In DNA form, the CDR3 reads TGCAGCGTTGAGGCGACTAGCCTGGCAGATACGCAGTATTTT. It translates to CSVEATSLADTQYF.

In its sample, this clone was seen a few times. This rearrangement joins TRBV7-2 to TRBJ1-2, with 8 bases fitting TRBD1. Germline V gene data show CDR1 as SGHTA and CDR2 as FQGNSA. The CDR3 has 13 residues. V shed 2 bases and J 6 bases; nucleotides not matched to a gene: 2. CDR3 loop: CASSLPTGDGYTF. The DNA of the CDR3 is TGTGCCAGCAGCTTACCGACAGGGGATGGCTACACCTTC. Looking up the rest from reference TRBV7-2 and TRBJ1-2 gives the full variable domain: GAGVSQSPSNKVTEKGKDVELRCDPISGHTALYWYRQSLGQGLEFLIYFQGNSAPDKSGLPSDRFSAERTGGSVSTLTIQRTQQEDSAVYLCASSLPTGDGYTFGSGTRLTVV.

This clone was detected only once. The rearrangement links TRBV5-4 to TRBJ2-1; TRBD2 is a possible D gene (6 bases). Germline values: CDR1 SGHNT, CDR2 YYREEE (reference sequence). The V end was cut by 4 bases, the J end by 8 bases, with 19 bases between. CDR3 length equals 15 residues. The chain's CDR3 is CASSPRWGRMDEQFF. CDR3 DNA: TGTGCCAGCAGCCCCCGGTGGGGGAGGATGGATGAGCAGTTCTTC. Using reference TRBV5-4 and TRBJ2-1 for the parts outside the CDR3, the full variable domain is ETGVTQSPTHLIKTRGQQVTLRCSSQSGHNTVSWYQQALGQGPQFIFQYYREEENGRGNFPPRFSGLQFPNYSSELNVNALELDDSALYLCASSPRWGRMDEQFFGPGTRLTVL.

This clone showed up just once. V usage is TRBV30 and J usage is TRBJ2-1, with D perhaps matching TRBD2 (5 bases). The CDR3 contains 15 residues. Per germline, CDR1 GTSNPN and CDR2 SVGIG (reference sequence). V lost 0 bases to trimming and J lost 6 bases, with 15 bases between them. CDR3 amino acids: CAWSVRASKANEQFF. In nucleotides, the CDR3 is TGTGCCTGGAGTGTACGGGCTAGCAAGGCCAATGAGCAGTTCTTC.

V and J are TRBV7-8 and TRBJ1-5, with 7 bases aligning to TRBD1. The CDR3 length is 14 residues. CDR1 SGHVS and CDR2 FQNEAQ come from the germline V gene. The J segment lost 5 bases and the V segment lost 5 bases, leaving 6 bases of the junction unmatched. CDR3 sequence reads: CASSQTGADQPQHF. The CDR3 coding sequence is TGTGCCAGCAGCCAAACAGGGGCTGATCAGCCCCAGCATTTT.

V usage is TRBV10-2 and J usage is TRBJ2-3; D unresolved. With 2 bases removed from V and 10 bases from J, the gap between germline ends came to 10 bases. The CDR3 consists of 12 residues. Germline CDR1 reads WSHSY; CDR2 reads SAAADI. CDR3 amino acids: CASSEDTHAQYF. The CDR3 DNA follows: TGCGCCAGCAGTGAGGACACGCATGCGCAGTATTTT.

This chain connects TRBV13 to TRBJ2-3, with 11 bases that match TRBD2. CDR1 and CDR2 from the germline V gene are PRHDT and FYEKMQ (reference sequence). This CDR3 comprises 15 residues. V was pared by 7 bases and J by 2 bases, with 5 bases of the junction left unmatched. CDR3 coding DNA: TGTGCCAGCACCCCGGGACTAGCGGACACAGATACGCAGTATTTT. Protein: CASTPGLADTDTQYF.

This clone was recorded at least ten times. CDR3 DNA: TGTGCCAGCAGCGCCAGGGGTGCCGGGGAGCTGTTTTTT. Translated: CASSARGAGELFF. The chain uses TRBV9 and TRBJ2-2; TRBD1 might be the D (6 bases). Germline loops: CDR1 SGDLS, CDR2 YYNGEE. The CDR3 contains 13 residues. V was shortened by 3 bases and J by 6 bases, with 9 bases between the two germline ends.

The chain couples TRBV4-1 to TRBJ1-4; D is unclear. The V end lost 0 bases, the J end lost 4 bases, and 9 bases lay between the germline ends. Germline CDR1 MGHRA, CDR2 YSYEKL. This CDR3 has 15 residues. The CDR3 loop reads CASSQDIGSNEKLFF. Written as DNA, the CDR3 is TGCGCCAGCAGCCAAGATATAGGGAGTAATGAAAAACTGTTTTTT.

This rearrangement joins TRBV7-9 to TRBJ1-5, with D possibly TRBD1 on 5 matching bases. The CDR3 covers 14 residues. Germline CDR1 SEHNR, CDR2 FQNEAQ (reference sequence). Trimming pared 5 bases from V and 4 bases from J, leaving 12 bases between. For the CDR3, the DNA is TGTGCCAGCAGCGTCGGTGGGGGGAATCAGCCCCAGCATTTT. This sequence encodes CASSVGGGNQPQHF.

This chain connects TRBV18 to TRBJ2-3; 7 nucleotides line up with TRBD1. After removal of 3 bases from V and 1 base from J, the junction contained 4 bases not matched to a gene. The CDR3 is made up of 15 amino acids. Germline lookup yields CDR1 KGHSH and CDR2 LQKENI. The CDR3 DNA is TGTGCCAGCTCACCTGACAGGGTAGGCACAGATACGCAGTATTTT. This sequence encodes CASSPDRVGTDTQYF.

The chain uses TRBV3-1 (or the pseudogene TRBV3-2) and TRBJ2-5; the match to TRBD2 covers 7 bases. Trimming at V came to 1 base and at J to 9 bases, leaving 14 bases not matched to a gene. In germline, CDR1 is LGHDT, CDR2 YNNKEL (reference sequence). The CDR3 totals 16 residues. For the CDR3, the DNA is TGTGCCAGCAGCCAAGTCCCCACTAGCGCCAGTGCGTCCCAGTACTTC. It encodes CASSQVPTSASASQYF.

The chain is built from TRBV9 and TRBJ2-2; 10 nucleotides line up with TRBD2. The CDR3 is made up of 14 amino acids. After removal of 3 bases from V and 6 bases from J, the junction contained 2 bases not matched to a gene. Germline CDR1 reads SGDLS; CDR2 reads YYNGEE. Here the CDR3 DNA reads TGTGCCAGCAGCGCGGGACTAGCGTCCGGGGAGCTGTTTTTT. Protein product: CASSAGLASGELFF.

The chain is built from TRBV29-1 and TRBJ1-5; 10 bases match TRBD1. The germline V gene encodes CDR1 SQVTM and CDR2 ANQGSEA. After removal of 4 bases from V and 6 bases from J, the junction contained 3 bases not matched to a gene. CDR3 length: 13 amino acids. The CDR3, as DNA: TGCAGCGTTGGACAGGGGGCTTCTCAGCCCCAGCATTTT. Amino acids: CSVGQGASQPQHF.

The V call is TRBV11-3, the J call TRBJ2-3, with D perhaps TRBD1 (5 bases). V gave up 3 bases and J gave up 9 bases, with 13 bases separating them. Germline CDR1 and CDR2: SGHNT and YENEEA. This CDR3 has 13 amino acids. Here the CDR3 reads CASSFNTAGTQYF. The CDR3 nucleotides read TGTGCCAGCAGCTTTAACACTGCAGGGACGCAGTATTTT.

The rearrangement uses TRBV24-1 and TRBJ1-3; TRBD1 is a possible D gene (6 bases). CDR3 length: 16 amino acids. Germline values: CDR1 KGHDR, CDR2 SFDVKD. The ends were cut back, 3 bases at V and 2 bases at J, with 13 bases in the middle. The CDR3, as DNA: TGTGCCACCAGTGATAACAGAGGGGGGCCTGGAAACACCATATATTTT. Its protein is CATSDNRGGPGNTIYF.

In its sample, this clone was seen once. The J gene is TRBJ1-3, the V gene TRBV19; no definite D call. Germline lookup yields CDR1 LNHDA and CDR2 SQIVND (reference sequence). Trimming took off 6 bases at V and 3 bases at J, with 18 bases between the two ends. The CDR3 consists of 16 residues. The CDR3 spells CASRLTRAKLGNTIYF. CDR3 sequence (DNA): TGTGCCAGTAGGCTTACCCGGGCCAAACTTGGAAACACCATATATTTT. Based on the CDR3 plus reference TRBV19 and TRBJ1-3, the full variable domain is DGGITQSPKYLFRKEGQNVTLSCEQNLNHDAMYWYRQDPGQGLRLIYYSQIVNDFQKGDIAEGYSVSREKKESFPLTVTSAQKNPTAFYLCASRLTRAKLGNTIYFGEGSWLTVV.

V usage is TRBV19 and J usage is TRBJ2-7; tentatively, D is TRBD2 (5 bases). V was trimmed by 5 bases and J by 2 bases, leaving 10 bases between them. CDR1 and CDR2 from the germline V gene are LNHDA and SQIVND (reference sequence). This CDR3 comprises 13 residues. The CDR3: CASSFGSAYEQYF. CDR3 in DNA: TGTGCCAGTAGTTTTGGGAGTGCCTACGAGCAGTACTTC.

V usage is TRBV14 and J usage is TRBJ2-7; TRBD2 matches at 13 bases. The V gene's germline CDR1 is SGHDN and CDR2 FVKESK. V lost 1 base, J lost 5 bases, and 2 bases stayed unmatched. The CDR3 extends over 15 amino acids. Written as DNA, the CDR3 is TGTGCCAGCAGCCAAGGACTAGCGGGAGGCAACGAGCAGTACTTC. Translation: CASSQGLAGGNEQYF.